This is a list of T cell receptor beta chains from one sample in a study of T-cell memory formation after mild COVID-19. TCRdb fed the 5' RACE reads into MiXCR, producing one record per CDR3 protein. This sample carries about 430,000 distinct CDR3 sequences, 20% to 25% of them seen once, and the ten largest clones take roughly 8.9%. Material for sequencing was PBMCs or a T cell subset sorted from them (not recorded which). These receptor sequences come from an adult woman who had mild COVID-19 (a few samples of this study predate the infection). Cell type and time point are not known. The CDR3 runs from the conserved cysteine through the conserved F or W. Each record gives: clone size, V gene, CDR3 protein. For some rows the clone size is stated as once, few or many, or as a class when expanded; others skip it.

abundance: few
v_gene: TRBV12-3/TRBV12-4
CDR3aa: CASSPGRSGGVETQYF

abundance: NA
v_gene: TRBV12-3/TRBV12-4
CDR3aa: CASRYGQYGRNEQYF

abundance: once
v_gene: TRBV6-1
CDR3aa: CASSEDVREQYF

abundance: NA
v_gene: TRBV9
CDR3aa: CASSGYGYTF

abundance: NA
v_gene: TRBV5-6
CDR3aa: CASSLAAGFNNEQFF

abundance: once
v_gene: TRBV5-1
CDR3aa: CASSLRQGSEKLFF

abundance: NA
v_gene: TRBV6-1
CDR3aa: CASSESGGFGNTIYF

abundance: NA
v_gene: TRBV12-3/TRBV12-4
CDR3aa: CASSSGSGRAYEQYF

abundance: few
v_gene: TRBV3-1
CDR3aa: CASSHAYEQFF

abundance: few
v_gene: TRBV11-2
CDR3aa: CASSLNAGQAQETQYF